This T cell receptor beta chain stems from a study of blood T cell repertoires in COVID-19 (TCRdb year 2020). Some background on the complete study: Samples from collaborators originated in the United States, Italy and Spain and spanned both the acute and convalescent phases of COVID-19. The material from the prospective study consisted of cDNA or gDNA derived from T cells, B-cell-depleted T cells, or PBMCs. Deeply sampled blood TCRbeta repertoires from subjects exposed to, actively infected with, or recovered from COVID-19 were included in the dataset. The repertoires were released in a freely available public database intended as a resource for research on the immune response to SARS-CoV-2. Samples came from the ongoing ImmuneRACE study (first 160 participants) plus 1,254 subjects from 6 global collaborators. The sample metadata nearly always contained a de-identified subject ID, COVID-19 status, age in years and sex. Where HLA class I and class II types were available, the types were taken from metadata supplied by the sample provider, not from assay-based typing.

About this clone: Its antigen target is currently unknown. Base-call qualities are not available, and no considerably larger clone is one nucleotide away. In the same sample, other DNA sequences code for this CDR3.

V sheds 4 bases and J sheds 1 base, leaving 7 bases between their ends. The CDR3, cysteine through phenylalanine, is 13 amino acids long. Left in the record is the CDR3 DNA by itself, 39 bases read in frame from the first base. Per the germline V gene, MNHEY is the CDR1 and SVGAGI is the CDR2. TCRbeta CDR3 regions were amplified from genomic DNA by means of the immunoSEQ Assay, a bias-controlled multiplex PCR. In the authors' own workflow: Within the assay, amplification of reference gene primers was used to estimate how many nucleated cells each sample contained. Sequence reads were collapsed and filtered to measure the absolute abundance of every unique TCRbeta CDR3 rearrangement. For each sample, productive Simpson clonality was calculated by taking the square root of Simpson's diversity index across productive rearrangements. In its TCRdb copy, this immuneACCESS table keeps in-frame sequences only and misses some clones. Where compared with another copy, unresolved V genes explain less than half of these, and the others have no known cause. V and J calls and clone size are those listed in that table; D and trimming were worked out from the DNA. The sample has hundreds of thousands of clones on record, around 85% of them singletons. The ten largest account for less than 2.5% of the sample.

On the study overall, not on this receptor specifically: The quantity of clinical and demographic metadata differed by source and by participant and was supplied without curation.

Participants in the prospective study were enrolled through a virtual design, were aged roughly 18 to 100 years, and lived in 24 United States geographic areas. In the prospective study, cohorts were assigned on the basis of participant-reported clinical history obtained from a screening survey and a study questionnaire. Recovered participants in ImmuneRACE Cohort 3 were defined as having two consecutive negative NP/OP PCR tests, clearance from a healthcare professional, or resolution of symptoms. In the prospective study, mobile phlebotomists collected whole blood, serum and a nasopharyngeal or oropharyngeal swab from each participant. Prospective study participants could optionally give additional blood draws and questionnaires over a roughly two-month period. Before DNA extraction, prospective study blood samples were shipped either frozen or at room temperature.

Sequencing used PBMCs or T cells enriched from blood (not recorded which). This TCR came from a man younger than 40 who had recovered from COVID-19. The chain is made from TRBV6-5 and TRBJ1-1, with TRBD1 perhaps the D gene, on 5 matching bases. The nucleotides read TGTGCCAGCAGTTCCGACAGGAACACTGAAGCTTTCTTT. It is translated as CASSSDRNTEAFF.